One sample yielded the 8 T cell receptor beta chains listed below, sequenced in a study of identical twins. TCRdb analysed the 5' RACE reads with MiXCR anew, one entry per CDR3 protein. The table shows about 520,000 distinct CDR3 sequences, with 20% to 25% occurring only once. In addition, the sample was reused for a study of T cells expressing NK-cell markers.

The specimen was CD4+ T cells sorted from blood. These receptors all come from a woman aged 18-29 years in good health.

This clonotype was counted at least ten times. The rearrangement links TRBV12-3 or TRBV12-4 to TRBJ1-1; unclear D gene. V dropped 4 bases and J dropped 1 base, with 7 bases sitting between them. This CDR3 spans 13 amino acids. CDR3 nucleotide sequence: TGTGCCAGCAGTTCCGCTCGGAACACTGAAGCTTTCTTT. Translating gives CASSSARNTEAFF.

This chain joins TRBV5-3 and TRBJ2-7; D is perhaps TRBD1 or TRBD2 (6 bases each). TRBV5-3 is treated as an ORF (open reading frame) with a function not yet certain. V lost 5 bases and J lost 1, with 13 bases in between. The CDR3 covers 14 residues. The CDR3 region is CARRPRGGSYEQYF. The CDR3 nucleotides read TGTGCCAGAAGGCCACGAGGGGGGTCCTACGAGCAGTACTTC.

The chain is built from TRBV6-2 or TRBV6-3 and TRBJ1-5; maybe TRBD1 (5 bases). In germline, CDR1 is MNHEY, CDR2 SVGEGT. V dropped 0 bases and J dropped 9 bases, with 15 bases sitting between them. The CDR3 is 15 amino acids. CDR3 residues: CASSYSRQTDWPQHF. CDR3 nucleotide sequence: TGTGCCAGCAGTTACTCTAGACAGACAGATTGGCCCCAGCATTTT.

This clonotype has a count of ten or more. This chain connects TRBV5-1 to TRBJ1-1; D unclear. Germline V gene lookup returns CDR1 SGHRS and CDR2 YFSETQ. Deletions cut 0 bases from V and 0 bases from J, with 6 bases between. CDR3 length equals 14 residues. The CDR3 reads CASSLERLNTEAFF. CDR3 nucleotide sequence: TGCGCCAGCAGCTTGGAACGGCTGAACACTGAAGCTTTCTTT.

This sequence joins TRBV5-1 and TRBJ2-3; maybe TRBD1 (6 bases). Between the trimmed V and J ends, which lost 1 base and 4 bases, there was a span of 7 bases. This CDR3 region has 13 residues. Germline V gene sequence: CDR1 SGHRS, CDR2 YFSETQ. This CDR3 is CASSLTGPDTQYF. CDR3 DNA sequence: TGCGCCAGCAGCTTGACAGGGCCAGATACGCAGTATTTT.

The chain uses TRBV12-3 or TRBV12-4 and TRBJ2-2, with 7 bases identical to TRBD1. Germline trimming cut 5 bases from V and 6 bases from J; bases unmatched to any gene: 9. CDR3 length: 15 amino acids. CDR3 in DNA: TGTGCCAGCAGTGATCGACAGGGACGATCCGGGGAGCTGTTTTTT. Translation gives CASSDRQGRSGELFF.

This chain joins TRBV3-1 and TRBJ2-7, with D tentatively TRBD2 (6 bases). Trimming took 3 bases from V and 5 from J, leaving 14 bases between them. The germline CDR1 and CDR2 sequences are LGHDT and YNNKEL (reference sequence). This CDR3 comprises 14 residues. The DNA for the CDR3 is TGTGCCAGCAGCCATAATGCGGGATCAGACGAGCAGTACTTC. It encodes CASSHNAGSDEQYF.

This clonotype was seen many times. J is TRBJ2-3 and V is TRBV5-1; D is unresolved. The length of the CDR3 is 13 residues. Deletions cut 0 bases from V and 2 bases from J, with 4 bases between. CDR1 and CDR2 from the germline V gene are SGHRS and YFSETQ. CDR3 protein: CASSLAYTDTQYF. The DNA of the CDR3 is TGCGCCAGCAGCTTGGCCTACACAGATACGCAGTATTTT.